Listed here are 5 T cell receptor beta chains from one sample, sequenced in a study of vaccination effects on CD4 cells after COVID-19. The protocol was immunoSEQ multiplex PCR, while the TCRdb copy is restricted to in-frame clones and leaves out a portion. The profile shows 25,000 to 30,000 clones, over 70% of them singletons. Their antigens are not known. Antigen-specific CD4+ T cells were first expanded with viral peptide pools by the ViraFEST assay and only then sequenced. Following 10 days of culture, CD4+ T cells were isolated. Participants were given two doses of BNT162b2 or mRNA-1273 vaccine. The sequences come from CD4+ T cells from PBMCs cultured with HCoV-229E spike peptides, collected after COVID-19 vaccination. These receptors came from a human donor who received a COVID-19 vaccine.

V and J are TRBV7-8 and TRBJ1-2; no firm D call. The CDR3 extends over 16 amino acids. Germline-derived CDR1 and CDR2 are SGHVS and FQNEAQ. Trimming stripped 2 bases from V and 3 bases from J, with 16 bases between. CDR3 in amino acids: CASSLNYWRAHYGYTF. CDR3 nucleotide sequence: TGTGCCAGCAGCTTAAATTATTGGAGGGCACACTATGGCTACACCTTC.

V gene TRBV4-2 combines with J gene TRBJ2-7, with TRBD2 matching 11 bases. The CDR3 consists of 16 residues. The junction had 8 bases not matched to a gene; V was cut back by 0 bases and J by 7 bases. In germline, CDR1 is LGHNA, CDR2 YNFKEQ. CDR3 coding DNA: TGTGCCAGCAGCCAAGAGCGGGCTAGCGGGGGGAGAGAGCAGTACTTC. This codes for CASSQERASGGREQYF.

This clone was counted a single time. The genes are TRBV5-4 and TRBJ2-7; D possibly uses TRBD1 or TRBD2 (5 bases each). The ends were cut back, 4 bases at V and 2 bases at J, with 13 bases in the middle. This CDR3 comprises 14 residues. Germline V gene data show CDR1 as SGHNT and CDR2 as YYREEE (reference sequence). The CDR3 here is CASSDGTSPYEQYF. The CDR3 DNA follows: TGTGCCAGCAGCGACGGGACCTCACCCTACGAGCAGTACTTC.

J is TRBJ1-1 and V is TRBV10-3; perhaps TRBD1 as D (6 bases). V was cut by 7 bases and J by 5 bases, with 23 bases left in between. The germline gives CDR1 ENHRY, CDR2 SYGVKD. The CDR3 is 16 residues long. The CDR3 reads CAIIKSIGGGRTEAFF. In DNA, the CDR3 is TGTGCCATCATTAAATCCATTGGCGGGGGGCGGACTGAAGCTTTCTTT.

This clone was detected a few times. The chain joins TRBV6-5 to TRBJ1-3; unclear D gene. Trimming cost V 1 base and J 7 bases, with 2 bases left between them. Germline V gives CDR1 MNHEY, CDR2 SVGAGI. The CDR3 consists of 11 residues. CDR3 protein: CASSYLNTIYF. DNA for the CDR3: TGTGCCAGCAGTTACTTGAACACCATATATTTT.